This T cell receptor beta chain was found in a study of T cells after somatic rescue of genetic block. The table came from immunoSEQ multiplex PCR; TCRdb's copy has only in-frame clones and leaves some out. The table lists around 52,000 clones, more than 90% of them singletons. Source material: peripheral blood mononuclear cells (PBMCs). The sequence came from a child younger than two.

The chain's CDR3 is CASRGATGELFF. CDR3 bases: TGTGCCAGTAGGGGTGCAACCGGGGAGCTGTTTTTT. The V call is TRBV19, the J call TRBJ2-2, with unresolved D. Germline V lookup: CDR1 LNHDA, CDR2 SQIVND (reference sequence). Trimming took off 6 bases at V and 5 bases at J, with 7 bases between the two ends. The CDR3 length is 12 residues.